This TCR beta chain was sequenced in a study of shared clonotypes between healthy human individuals. Naive CD8 populations comprised CD45RO-negative cells positively selected for CCR7, excluding terminally differentiated effector memory CD45RA+ cells. Authors' methods: There were no quality scores in the junction-only immunoSEQ sequences, so filtering differed. Clones were sequenced by immunoSEQ multiplex PCR, and TCRdb holds only the in-frame ones, with some missing. Clone size and the V and J calls come from that table; the DNA yielded D and trimming. This table has hundreds of thousands of clones, around 90% appearing once. General study findings and limits: The study found approximately 5% of naive CD4 clonotypes shared across a few donors.

Concerning this clone: Antigen: not known.

Germline lookup yields CDR1 MNHEY and CDR2 SMNVEV (reference sequence). This CDR3 region has 15 residues. V lost 3 bases and J lost 8; bases outside the gene matches: 4. The specimen was naive CD8+ T cells sorted from blood. The chain uses TRBV27 and TRBJ1-4; 12 bases line up with TRBD1. The sequence came from a man aged 30 to 45 in good health. CDR3 residues: CASSFGTGGLEKLFF. The CDR3 DNA follows: TGTGCCAGCAGTTTCGGGACAGGGGGCTTAGAAAAACTGTTTTTT.